The clone carrying this T cell receptor beta chain has a handful of counts. Its target is not known. This entry comes from a study of tumor-infiltrating lymphocytes in primary liver carcinoma. Points from the study as a whole: Whereas tumor region pairs overlapped more, tumor-adjacent and tumor-blood pairs overlapped less.

The V segment lost 5 bases and the J segment 5 bases; nucleotides outside the gene matches: 17. The CDR3 consists of 19 residues. Looked up from germline, CDR1 is MDHEN and CDR2 is SYDVKM. Priming with a constant-region primer yielded TCR beta cDNA from roughly 500 ng total RNA. Nested multiplex PCR, run for three rounds with slightly modified ARM-PCR, yielded TCR beta libraries. TRBV1-TRBV30 forward and Cbeta reverse primers drove the first two approximately 10-cycle rounds. Via MiXCR, TCRdb re-called the multiplex PCR reads, giving one row per CDR3 protein. The data show fewer than 400,000 distinct CDR3 sequences, less than 75% seen once. Unsorted whole blood yielded blood RNA, and germline DNA was extracted as well. There were only treatment-naive patients, all with chronic HBV infection. Collected before surgery were about 4.3 milliliters of peripheral blood.

The sequenced material came from peripheral blood. This receptor was identified in a middle-aged man with primary liver carcinoma and hepatitis B virus infection. The V call is TRBV28, the J call TRBJ2-1, with 11 bases fitting TRBD2. The CDR3 DNA reads as TGTGCCAGCAGTCCTTATCGGGGACTAGCGGATACGATCGACAATGAGCAGTTCTTC. This encodes CASSPYRGLADTIDNEQFF.